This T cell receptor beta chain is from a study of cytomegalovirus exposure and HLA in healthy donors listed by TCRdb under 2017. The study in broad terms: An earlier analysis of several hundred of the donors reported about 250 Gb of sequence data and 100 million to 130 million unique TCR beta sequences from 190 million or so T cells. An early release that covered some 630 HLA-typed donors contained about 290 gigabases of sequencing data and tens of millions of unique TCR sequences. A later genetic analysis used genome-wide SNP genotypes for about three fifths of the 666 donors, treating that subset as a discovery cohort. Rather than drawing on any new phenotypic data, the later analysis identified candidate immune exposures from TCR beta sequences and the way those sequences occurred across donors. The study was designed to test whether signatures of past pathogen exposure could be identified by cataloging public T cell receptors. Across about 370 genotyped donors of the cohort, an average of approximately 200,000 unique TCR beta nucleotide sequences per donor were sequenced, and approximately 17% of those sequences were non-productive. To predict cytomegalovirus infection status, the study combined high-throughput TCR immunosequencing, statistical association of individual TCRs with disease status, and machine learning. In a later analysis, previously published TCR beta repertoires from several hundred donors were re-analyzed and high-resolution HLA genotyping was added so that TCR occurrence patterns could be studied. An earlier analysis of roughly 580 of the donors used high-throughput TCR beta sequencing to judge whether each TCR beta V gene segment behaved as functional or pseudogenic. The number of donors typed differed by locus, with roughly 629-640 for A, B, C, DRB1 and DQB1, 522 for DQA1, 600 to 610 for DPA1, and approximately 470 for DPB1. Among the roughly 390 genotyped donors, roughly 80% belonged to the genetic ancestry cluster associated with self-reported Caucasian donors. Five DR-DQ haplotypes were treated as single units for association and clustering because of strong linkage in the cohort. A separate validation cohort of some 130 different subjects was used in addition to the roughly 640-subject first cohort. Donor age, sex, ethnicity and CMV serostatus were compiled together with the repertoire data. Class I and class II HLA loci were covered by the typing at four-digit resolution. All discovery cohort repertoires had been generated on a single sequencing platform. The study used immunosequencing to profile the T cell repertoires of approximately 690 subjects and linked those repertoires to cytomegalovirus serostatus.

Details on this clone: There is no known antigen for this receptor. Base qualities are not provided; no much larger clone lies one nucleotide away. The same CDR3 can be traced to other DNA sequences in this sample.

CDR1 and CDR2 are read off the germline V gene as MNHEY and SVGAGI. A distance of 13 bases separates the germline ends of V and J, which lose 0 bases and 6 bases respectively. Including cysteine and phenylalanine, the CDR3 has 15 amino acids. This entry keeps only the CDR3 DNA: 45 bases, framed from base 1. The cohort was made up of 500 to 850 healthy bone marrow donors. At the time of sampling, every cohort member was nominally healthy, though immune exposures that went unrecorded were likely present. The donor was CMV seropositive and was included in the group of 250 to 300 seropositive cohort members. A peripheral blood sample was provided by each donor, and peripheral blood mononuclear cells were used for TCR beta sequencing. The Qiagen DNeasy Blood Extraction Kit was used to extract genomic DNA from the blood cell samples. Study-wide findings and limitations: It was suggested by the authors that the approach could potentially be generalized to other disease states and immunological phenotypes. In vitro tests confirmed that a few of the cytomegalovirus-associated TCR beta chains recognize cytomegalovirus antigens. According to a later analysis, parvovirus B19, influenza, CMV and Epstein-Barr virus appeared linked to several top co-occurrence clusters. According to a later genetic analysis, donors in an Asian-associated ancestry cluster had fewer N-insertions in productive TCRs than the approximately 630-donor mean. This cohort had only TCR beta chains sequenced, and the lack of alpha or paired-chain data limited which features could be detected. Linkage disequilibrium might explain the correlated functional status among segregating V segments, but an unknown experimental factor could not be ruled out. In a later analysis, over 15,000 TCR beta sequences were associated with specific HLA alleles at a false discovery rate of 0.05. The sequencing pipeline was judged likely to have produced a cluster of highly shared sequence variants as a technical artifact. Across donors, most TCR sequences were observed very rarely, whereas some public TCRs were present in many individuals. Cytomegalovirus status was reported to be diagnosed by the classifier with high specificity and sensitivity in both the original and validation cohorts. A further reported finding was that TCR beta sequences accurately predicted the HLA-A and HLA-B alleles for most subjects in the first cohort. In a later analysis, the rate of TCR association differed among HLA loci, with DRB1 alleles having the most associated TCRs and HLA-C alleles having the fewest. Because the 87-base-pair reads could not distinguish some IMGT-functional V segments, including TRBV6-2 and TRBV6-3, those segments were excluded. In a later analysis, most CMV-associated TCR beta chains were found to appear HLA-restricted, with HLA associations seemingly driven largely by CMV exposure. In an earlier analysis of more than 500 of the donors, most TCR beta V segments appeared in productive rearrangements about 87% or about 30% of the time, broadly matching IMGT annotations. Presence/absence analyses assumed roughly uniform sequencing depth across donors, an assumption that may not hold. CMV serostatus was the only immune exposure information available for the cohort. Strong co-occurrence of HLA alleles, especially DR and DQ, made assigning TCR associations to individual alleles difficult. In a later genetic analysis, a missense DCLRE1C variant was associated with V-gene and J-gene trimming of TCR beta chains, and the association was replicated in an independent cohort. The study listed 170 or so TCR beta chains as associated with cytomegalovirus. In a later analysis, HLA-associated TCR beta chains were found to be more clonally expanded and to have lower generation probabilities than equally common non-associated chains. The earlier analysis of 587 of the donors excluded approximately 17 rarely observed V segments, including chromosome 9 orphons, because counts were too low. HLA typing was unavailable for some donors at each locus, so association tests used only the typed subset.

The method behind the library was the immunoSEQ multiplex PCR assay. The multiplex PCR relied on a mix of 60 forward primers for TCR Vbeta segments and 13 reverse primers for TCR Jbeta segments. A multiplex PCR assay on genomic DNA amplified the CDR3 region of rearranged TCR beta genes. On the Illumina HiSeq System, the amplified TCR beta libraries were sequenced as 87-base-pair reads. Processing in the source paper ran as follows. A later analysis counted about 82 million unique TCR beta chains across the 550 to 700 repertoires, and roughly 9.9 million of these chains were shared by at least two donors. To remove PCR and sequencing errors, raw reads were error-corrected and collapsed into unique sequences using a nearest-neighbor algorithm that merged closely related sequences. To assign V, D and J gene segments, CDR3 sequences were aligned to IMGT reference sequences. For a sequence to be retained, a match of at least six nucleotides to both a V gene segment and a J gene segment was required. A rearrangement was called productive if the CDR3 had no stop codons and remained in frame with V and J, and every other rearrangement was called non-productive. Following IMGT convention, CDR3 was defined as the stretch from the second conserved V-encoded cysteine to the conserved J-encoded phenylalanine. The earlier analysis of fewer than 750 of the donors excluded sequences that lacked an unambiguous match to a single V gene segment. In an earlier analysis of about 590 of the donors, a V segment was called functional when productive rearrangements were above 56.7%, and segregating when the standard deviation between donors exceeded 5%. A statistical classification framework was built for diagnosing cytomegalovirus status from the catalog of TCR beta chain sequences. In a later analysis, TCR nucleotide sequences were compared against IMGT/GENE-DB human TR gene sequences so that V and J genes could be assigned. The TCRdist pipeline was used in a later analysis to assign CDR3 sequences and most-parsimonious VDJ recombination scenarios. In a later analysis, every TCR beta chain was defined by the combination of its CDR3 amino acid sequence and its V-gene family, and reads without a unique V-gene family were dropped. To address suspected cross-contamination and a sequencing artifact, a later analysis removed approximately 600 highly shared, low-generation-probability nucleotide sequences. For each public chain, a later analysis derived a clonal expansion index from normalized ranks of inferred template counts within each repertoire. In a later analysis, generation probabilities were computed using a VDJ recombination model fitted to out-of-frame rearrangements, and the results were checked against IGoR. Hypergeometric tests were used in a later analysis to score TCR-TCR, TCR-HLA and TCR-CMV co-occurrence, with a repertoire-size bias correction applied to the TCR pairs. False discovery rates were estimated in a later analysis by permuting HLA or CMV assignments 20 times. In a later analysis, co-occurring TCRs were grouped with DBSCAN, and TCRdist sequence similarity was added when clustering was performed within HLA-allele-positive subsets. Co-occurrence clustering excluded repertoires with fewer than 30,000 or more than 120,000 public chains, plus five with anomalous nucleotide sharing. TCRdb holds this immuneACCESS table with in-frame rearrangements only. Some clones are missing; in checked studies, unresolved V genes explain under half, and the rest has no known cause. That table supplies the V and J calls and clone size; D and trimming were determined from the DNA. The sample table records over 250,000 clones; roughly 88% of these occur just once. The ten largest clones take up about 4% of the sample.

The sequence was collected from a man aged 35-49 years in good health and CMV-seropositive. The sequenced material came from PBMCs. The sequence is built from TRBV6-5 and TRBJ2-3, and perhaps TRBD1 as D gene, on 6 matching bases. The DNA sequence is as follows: TGTGCCAGCAGTTACTCCCTAGGGGGTGGTGATACGCAGTATTTT. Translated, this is CASSYSLGGGDTQYF.